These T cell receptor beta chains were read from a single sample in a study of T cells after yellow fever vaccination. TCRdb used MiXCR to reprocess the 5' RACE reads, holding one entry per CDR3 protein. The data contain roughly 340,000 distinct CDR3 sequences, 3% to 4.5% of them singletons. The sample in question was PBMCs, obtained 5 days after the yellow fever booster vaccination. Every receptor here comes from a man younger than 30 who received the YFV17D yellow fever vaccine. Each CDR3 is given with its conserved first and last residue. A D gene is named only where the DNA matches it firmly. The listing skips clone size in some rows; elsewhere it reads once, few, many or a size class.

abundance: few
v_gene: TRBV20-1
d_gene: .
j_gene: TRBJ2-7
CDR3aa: CSARLGAGYEQYF
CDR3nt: TGCAGTGCTAGGCTTGGTGCGGGTTACGAGCAGTACTTC

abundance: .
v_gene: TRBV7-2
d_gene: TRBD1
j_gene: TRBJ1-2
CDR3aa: CASSSDRVGYGYTF
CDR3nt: TGTGCCAGCAGTTCGGACAGGGTGGGATATGGCTACACCTTC

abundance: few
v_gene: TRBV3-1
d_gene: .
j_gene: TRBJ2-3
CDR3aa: CASSQNLASTDTQYF
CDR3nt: TGTGCCAGCAGCCAGAATCTAGCTAGCACAGATACGCAGTATTTT

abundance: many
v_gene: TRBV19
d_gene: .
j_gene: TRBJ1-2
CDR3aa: CASRTDYYGYTF
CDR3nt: TGTGCCAGCCGGACGGACTACTATGGCTACACCTTC

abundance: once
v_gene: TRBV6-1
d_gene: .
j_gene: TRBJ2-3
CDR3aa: CASGSLRYF
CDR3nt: TGTGCCAGTGGCTCACTCAGGTATTTT

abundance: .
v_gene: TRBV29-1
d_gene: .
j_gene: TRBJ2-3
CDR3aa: CSVERPQATGTDTQYF
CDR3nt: TGCAGCGTTGAACGACCGCAGGCCACGGGTACAGATACGCAGTATTTT

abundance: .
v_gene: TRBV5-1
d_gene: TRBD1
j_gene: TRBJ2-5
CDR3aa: CASSPGTVEETQYF
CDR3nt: TGCGCCAGCAGCCCGGGGACAGTTGAAGAGACCCAGTACTTC

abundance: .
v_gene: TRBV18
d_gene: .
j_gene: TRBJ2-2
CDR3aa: CASSPRSASGSTKRVAGELFF
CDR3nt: TGTGCCAGCTCACCACGCTCGGCCTCCGGGAGTACGAAGAGGGTAGCCGGGGAGCTGTTTTTT

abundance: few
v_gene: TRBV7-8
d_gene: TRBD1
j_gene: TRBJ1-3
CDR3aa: CASSSGQRGNTIYF
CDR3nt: TGTGCCAGCAGCTCGGGACAGAGAGGGAACACCATATATTTT

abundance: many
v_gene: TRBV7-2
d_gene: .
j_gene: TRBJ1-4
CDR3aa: CASSLVLGEKLFF
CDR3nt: TGTGCCAGCAGCTTAGTATTAGGGGAAAAACTGTTTTTT

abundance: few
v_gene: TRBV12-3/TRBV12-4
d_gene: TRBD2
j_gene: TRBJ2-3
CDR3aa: CASRPHGGADTQYF
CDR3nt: TGTGCCAGCAGACCCCATGGGGGGGCAGATACGCAGTATTTT

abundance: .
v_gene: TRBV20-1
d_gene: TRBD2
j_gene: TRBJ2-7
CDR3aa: CSAFLSGGSSEQYF
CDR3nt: TGCAGTGCTTTCCTTAGCGGGGGTTCGTCCGAGCAGTACTTC

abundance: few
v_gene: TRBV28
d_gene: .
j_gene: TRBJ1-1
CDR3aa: CASSLIWGNTEAFF
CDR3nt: TGTGCCAGCAGTTTAATCTGGGGGAACACTGAAGCTTTCTTT

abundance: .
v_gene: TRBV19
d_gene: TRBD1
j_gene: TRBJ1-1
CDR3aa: CASSIADRLMNTEAFF
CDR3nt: TGTGCCAGTAGTATTGCGGACAGGCTCATGAACACTGAAGCTTTCTTT

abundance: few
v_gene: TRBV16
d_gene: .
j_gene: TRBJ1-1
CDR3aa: CASSQSGSGFAEAFF
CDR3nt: TGTGCCAGCAGCCAATCGGGATCGGGGTTCGCTGAAGCTTTCTTT

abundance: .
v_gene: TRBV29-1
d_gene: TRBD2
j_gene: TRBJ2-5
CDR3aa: CSVGLRGGDQETQYF
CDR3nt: TGCAGCGTTGGCTTGCGCGGGGGGGACCAAGAGACCCAGTACTTC

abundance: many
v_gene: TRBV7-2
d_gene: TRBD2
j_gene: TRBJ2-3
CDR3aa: CASSSSSGGAVTQYF
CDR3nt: TGTGCCAGCAGCTCATCTAGCGGGGGGGCCGTTACGCAGTATTTT

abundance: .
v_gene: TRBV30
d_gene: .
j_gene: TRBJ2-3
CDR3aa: CAWSEGTSTDTQYF
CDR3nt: TGTGCCTGGAGCGAAGGGACAAGCACAGATACGCAGTATTTT

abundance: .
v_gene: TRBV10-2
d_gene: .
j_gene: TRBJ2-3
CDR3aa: CASSPRDPTRTDTQYF
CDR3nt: TGCGCCAGCAGCCCCCGGGACCCAACACGGACAGATACGCAGTATTTT

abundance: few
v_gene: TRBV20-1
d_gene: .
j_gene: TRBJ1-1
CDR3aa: CSARDRTSGVFF
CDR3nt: TGCAGTGCTAGAGATCGGACAAGTGGAGTGTTCTTT

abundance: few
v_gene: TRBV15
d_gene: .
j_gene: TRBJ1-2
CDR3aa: CATSREPGGYTF
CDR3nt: TGTGCCACCAGCAGAGAGCCGGGTGGCTACACCTTC

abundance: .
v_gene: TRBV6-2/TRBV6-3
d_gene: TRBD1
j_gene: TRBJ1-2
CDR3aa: CASRNGQAAGGYTF
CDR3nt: TGTGCCAGCAGAAACGGACAGGCCGCCGGTGGCTACACCTTC